What follows are 4 T cell receptor beta chains derived from one specimen sequenced in a study of fetal regulatory T cell absence and autoimmunity. Clones were read by immunoSEQ multiplex PCR, and TCRdb kept only the in-frame ones, dropping some. The data contain 95,000 to 100,000 clones, more than 70% of them singletons. Sequencing was performed on pancreas tissue. These receptor sequences come from a male donor with IPEX syndrome.

V gene TRBV2 combines with J gene TRBJ2-1, with TRBD2 matching over 8 bases. Trimming took 10 bases from V and 5 from J; bases not matched to a gene: 13. Per germline, CDR1 SNHLY and CDR2 FYNNEI. This CDR3 comprises 15 residues. The CDR3 DNA is TGTGCCACATTCCGGACTAGCCGACGGGACAATGAGCAGTTCTTC. Translated: CATFRTSRRDNEQFF.

This clone was observed a few times. The chain uses TRBV27 and TRBJ2-7; TRBD2 might be the D (6 bases). This CDR3 comprises 15 residues. The V and J ends lost 3 bases and 2 bases respectively, with 14 bases between them. CDR1 and CDR2 (germline): MNHEY, SMNVEV (reference sequence). This CDR3 is CASSLRGPLPYEQYF. As DNA, the CDR3 is TGTGCCAGCAGTTTGCGGGGCCCTCTTCCCTACGAGCAGTACTTC.

This chain uses TRBV6-5 with TRBJ1-2; TRBD1 agrees at 11 bases. CDR3 length: 14 residues. CDR1 and CDR2 (germline): MNHEY, SVGAGI. V lost 2 bases to trimming and J lost 8 bases; unmatched junction nucleotides: 4. The CDR3 DNA reads TGTGCCAGCAGTTACGGACAGGGGGCATTAGGCTACACCTTC. Protein: CASSYGQGALGYTF.

The chain joins TRBV7-6 to TRBJ2-7, with D possibly being TRBD2 (7 bases). The V end was cut by 8 bases, the J end by 6 bases, with 14 bases between. The CDR3 consists of 12 residues. Germline CDR1 SGHVS, CDR2 FNYEAQ. CDR3 nucleotide sequence: TGTGCCAGCGGGGGAGGGGGGCGCGAGCAGTACTTC. This translates into CASGGGGREQYF.